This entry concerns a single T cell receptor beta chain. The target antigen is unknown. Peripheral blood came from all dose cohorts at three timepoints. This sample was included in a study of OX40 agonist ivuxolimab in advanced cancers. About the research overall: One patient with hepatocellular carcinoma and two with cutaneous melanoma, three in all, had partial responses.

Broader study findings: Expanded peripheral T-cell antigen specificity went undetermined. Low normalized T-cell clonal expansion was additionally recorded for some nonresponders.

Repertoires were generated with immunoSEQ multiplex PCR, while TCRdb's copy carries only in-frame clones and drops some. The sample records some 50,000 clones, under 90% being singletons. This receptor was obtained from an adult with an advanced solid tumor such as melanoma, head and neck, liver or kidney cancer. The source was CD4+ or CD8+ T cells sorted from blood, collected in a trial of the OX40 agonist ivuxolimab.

The CDR3 loop is CATSPPATRGYGYTF. CDR3 DNA: TGTGCCACCAGTCCCCCCGCGACACGCGGCTATGGCTACACCTTC. J is TRBJ1-2 and V is TRBV15; no definite D call. The CDR3 is 15 residues long. Germline CDR1 and CDR2: LNHNV and YYDKDF (reference sequence). Trimming left V 6 bases short and J 4 bases short, with 18 bases between.